A selection of T cell receptor beta chains follows, all from one sample in a study of T cells expressing NK-cell markers. From the 5' RACE reads, TCRdb lists one entry per CDR3 protein and no DNA. This sample's table reports around 550,000 distinct CDR3 sequences. Specimen: blood T cells: a sorted CD56 or NKG2C T cell subset, CD4+ or CD8+ T cells, or bulk PBMC T cells (not recorded which). The receptors come from a man in his late teens or twenties in good health. CDR3s include the opening cysteine and the closing phenylalanine or tryptophan.

J gene	V gene	CDR3 protein
TRBJ2-1	TRBV29-1	CSVDGGPETYNEQFF
TRBJ1-6	TRBV3-1	CASSSAISYNSPLHF
TRBJ1-5	TRBV15	CATSRDPQGGNQPQHF
TRBJ2-2	TRBV15	CATSASPNTGELFF
TRBJ2-2	TRBV5-1	CASMSFTNAGELFF
TRBJ2-5	TRBV20-1	CSRGSGSSETQYF
TRBJ2-5	TRBV11-2	CASSLSGRRLETQYF
TRBJ2-5	TRBV25-1	CASSEFAAMGLAVQETQYF
TRBJ2-5	TRBV9	CASSVGLAGSRETQYF
TRBJ1-6	TRBV4-3	CASSQVFDRGTPLHF
TRBJ2-3	TRBV5-6	CASSLVGGLGTDTQYF
TRBJ2-5	TRBV9	CASSVAGTGVETQYF
TRBJ1-2	TRBV5-6	CASSLDTDDYGYTF
TRBJ2-7	TRBV20-1	CSAHRARAEQYF
TRBJ2-1	TRBV7-8	CASTRQSNNEQFF
TRBJ2-3	TRBV12-3/TRBV12-4	CASSPNGVSTDTQYF
TRBJ2-6	TRBV6-2/TRBV6-3	CASRTASPGVSGANVLTF
TRBJ1-6	TRBV30	CACLLSRGVNSPLHF
TRBJ2-2	TRBV29-1	CSGVITGELFF
TRBJ2-1	TRBV5-1	CASSLPGGPKNNEQFF
TRBJ2-5	TRBV7-9	CASSLLQDPSLETQYF
TRBJ1-2	TRBV7-9	CASSRIQANYGYTF
TRBJ1-6	TRBV18	CASSPRDYNSPLHF
TRBJ1-1	TRBV25-1	CASSGVRDNMENTEAFF
TRBJ2-7	TRBV7-2	CASSPGARDYEQYF
TRBJ2-5	TRBV20-1	CSASLGVQETQYF
TRBJ2-3	TRBV6-2/TRBV6-3	CASSYSVAALTDTQYF
TRBJ1-1	TRBV20-1	CSAPVVRSEAFF
TRBJ2-1	TRBV27	CASSLIRANNEQFF
TRBJ1-5	TRBV24-1	CATSDPSGSNQPQHF
TRBJ2-1	TRBV5-6	CASSPSLAATYNEQFF
TRBJ2-1	TRBV12-5	CASSRGLLYNEQFF
TRBJ1-5	TRBV5-6	CASSEGGFSNQPQHF
TRBJ2-1	TRBV5-1	CASTARGQGAFRGNEQFF
TRBJ1-5	TRBV28	CASSLNEGLQGSQPQHF
TRBJ2-1	TRBV7-2	CASSSGVGEQFF
TRBJ2-1	TRBV20-1	CSAYLAGLDNEQFF
TRBJ1-4	TRBV12-3/TRBV12-4	CASSPPDWAGEKLFF
TRBJ2-3	TRBV28	CASSFSGLDTDTQYF
TRBJ2-5	TRBV4-3	CASSQDVSAQETQYF
TRBJ2-5	TRBV5-5	CASTPYGETQYF